The subject of this entry is one T cell receptor beta chain. In its sample, this clonotype was seen a few times. The antigen it binds to is not known. Qualities for individual bases were not recorded, and no much larger clone is one base off. Libraries were constructed by 5' RACE. Sequenced using an Illumina HiSeq 2000. A universal primer binding site was added through template switching, and the final cDNA carried a unique molecular identifier so that TCR cDNA molecules could be counted accurately. Specific primers in the conserved constant-segment region were used to synthesize first-strand cDNA for TCR alpha and beta chains. To control for contamination, each cDNA library was double barcoded with a SMART-Mk sample barcode plus Illumina barcodes. Two successive PCR steps introduced TruSeq adapter sequences along with Illumina sample barcodes. The TCR alpha and beta cDNA libraries were sequenced on the Illumina HiSeq platform using custom primers. The source study handled its data this way. MiGEC processed the raw reads to extract unique molecular identifiers, while MiXCR was used to determine the CDR3 positions. For each individual, recombination models were inferred using an EM algorithm with the repgenHMM and IGoR tools. Shared clonotype analysis was performed with the tcR package in R, normalizing sharing by the product of cloneset sizes. To study raw recombination free of thymic and clonal selection effects, out-of-frame nonproductive sequences were analyzed. TCRdb redid the processing of the public reads, applying fastp at Q25 and MiXCR, and retained in-frame beta chains. Identical CDR3 protein sequences are pooled into one entry, listed with their most common genes and DNA. These V and J calls originate from TCRdb's pipeline instead of the authors' own analysis. The sample contains 400,000 to 500,000 distinct CDR3 sequences, approximately 18% of them found a single time. Approximately 12% of the sample goes to the ten largest clones.

The data were taken from a study of identical twins listed by TCRdb under 2016. Notes on the research overall: To test whether fetal clonotypes persist, this study deep-sequenced TCR alpha and beta repertoires from monozygotic twins, from unrelated adults of various ages, and from cord blood. Replicate twin experiments were performed at different times using different library preparation protocols to rule out contamination. Summary of the overall study and its limitations: The excess sharing between twins in beta out-of-frame sequences was weaker because fewer shared sequences reduced the signal-to-noise ratio. Compared with coincidental sharing between unrelated individuals, an excess of low generation-probability sequences was observed among out-of-frame TCR alpha sequences shared between twins. Invariant T cells such as MAIT and iNKT could partly confound zero-insertion analyses, though diverse VJ usage argued against this for most clonotypes. Fewer insertions were carried by abundant cord blood beta clonotypes, a similar but weaker trend appeared in young adult naive repertoires, and no such trend appeared in memory repertoires. Because the same donors could not be followed over many years, the conclusions relied on cross-sectional statistical analysis. Recombination models systematically underestimated out-of-frame TCR alpha sharing in monozygotic twins but agreed with sharing between unrelated individuals.

The CDR3 measures 16 amino acids from cysteine to phenylalanine. Of the read, only the CDR3 DNA is kept; its 48 bases are in frame from base 1. Relative to germline, V is missing 1 base and J is missing 4 bases, with 5 bases of the junction outside any gene match. Taken from the germline V gene (reference sequence), the CDR1 and CDR2 loops are DFQATT and SNEGSKA. Only healthy Caucasian donors were included. Three unrelated non-twin adults were additionally sequenced: a male aged 18 to 29, a male aged 50 to 59 and a female aged 50 to 59. Miltenyi CD45RO+ enrichment and human naive T-cell isolation kits were used to isolate memory (CD45RO+) and naive T cells from PBMC.

The TCR originated in a man aged 45-65 years in good health. Sequenced material: naive T cells sorted from blood. This sample's cell subset or site label indicates: cells isolated with a human naive T-cell isolation kit. Recombination joined TRBV20-1 with TRBJ2-2, with TRBD2 identical over 11 junction bases. The DNA sequence follows: TGCAGTGCTAGAGCCTATAGCGGGGGGGCCACCGGGGAGCTGTTTTTT. Translated, it gives CSARAYSGGATGELFF.